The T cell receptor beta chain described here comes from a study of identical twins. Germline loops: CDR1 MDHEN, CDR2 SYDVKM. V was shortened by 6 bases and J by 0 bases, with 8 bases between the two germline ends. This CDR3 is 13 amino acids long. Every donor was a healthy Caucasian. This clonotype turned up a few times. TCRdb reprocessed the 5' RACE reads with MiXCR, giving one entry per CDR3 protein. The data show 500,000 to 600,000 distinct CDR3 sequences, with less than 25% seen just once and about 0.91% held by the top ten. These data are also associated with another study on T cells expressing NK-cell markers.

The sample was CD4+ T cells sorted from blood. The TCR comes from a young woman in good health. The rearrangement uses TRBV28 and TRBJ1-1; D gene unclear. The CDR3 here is CASSSTMNTEAFF. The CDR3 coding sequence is TGTGCCAGCAGCTCCACCATGAACACTGAAGCTTTCTTT.